Listed below are T cell receptor beta chains from one sample, sequenced in a study of T cell responses to AZD1222 COVID-19 vaccine. The data were produced by immunoSEQ multiplex PCR, yet TCRdb's version contains in-frame clones alone and is incomplete. Found here are over 95,000 clones, more than 85% of them singletons; the top ten hold 4% to 5%. The sequencing here drew on peripheral blood, taken on day 0 of AZD1222 vaccination. The source of these receptors is an adult in good health. Each CDR3 is given without its conserved first and last residue.

V	J	length	CDR3
TRBV7-9	TRBJ1-5	13	ASSSGQGVGQPQH
TRBV19	TRBJ1-1	12	ASTKRGINTEAF
TRBV7-8	TRBJ1-4	15	ASSLVFGGRANEKLF
TRBV6-6	TRBJ1-5	10	ASSYADQPQH
TRBV5-5	TRBJ1-4	12	ASSGGPKNEKLF
TRBV6-5	TRBJ1-5	10	ASSSGGQPQH
TRBV28	TRBJ2-7	12	ASSLFQGLGEQY
TRBV9	TRBJ1-1	12	ASSVGQMNTEAF
TRBV18	TRBJ2-7	9	ASSPKDEQY
TRBV4-1	TRBJ1-1	13	ASRHGQGGLTEAF
TRBV6-6	TRBJ1-2	11	ASSYSGTEGYT
TRBV30	TRBJ1-1	12	AWSVQGWNTEAF
TRBV3-1/TRBV3-2	TRBJ2-1	13	ASSQGLAYNNEQF
TRBV19	TRBJ2-4	10	ASSDQKNIQY
TRBV5-4	TRBJ1-1	12	ASSLVRGDTEAF
TRBV11-2	TRBJ1-1	9	ASSLARAAF
TRBV5-1	TRBJ1-2	15	ASSVGQGKSNYYGYT
TRBV28	TRBJ2-7	13	ASRPGGQGIYEQY
TRBV7-8	TRBJ2-7	14	ASSLVDGRGLGEQY
TRBV29-1	TRBJ1-1	10	SAGRLNTEAF
TRBV6-2/TRBV6-3	TRBJ1-2	17	ASSSTTNLWGIEGSGYT
TRBV7-9	TRBJ2-5	14	ASSLKGLAVRETQY
TRBV7-2	TRBJ2-7	11	ASSLASRYEQY
TRBV7-9	TRBJ1-1	17	ASSPSLIRDRDMNTEAF
TRBV29-1	TRBJ2-7	11	SALGADSYEQY
TRBV7-9	TRBJ1-1	17	ASSLAGSRGIRLNTEAF
TRBV3-1/TRBV3-2	TRBJ1-2	14	ASSQDIQGSNYGYT
TRBV2	TRBJ2-5	9	ASHRVETQY
TRBV6-5	TRBJ1-2	13	ASRPGQGANYGYT
TRBV12-3/TRBV12-4	TRBJ2-1	10	ASSLTSNEQF
TRBV7-8	TRBJ1-5	11	ASSFTGDQPQH
TRBV20-1	TRBJ1-5	10	SASGGSQPQH
TRBV5-1	TRBJ1-2	12	ASSYGQGAYGYT
TRBV9	TRBJ1-1	13	ASSLTSQGNTEAF
TRBV18	TRBJ1-2	13	ASSPGSERGRGYT
TRBV6-1	TRBJ1-1	13	ASSEASVPLTEAF
TRBV11-1	TRBJ2-7	13	ASSLEYGQTYEQY
TRBV6-1	TRBJ2-7	13	ASSEIGAAAHEQY
TRBV6-5	TRBJ2-7	13	ASSPGQGRPYEQY
TRBV6-2/TRBV6-3	TRBJ1-2	11	ASSYPDAYGYT
TRBV4-3	TRBJ2-5	13	ASSPQAGGAETQY
TRBV5-6	TRBJ1-2	12	ASSLIGGGNGYT
TRBV12-3/TRBV12-4	TRBJ2-3	11	ASSLRHTDTQY
TRBV18	TRBJ1-2	11	ASSPGQVEGYT
TRBV11-2	TRBJ1-5	12	ASSLAQGNQPQH